A single sample gave rise to the 2 T cell receptor beta chains below, sequenced in a study of cytomegalovirus exposure and HLA in healthy donors. The PCR was carried out with 60 Vbeta primers and 13 Jbeta primers. Assay: immunoSEQ multiplex PCR; the TCRdb copy retains only in-frame clones and omits some. The sample includes 150,000 to 200,000 clones. The sample taken for sequencing was PBMCs. The receptors were sampled from a woman aged 55-70 years in good health and CMV-seronegative.

The chain recombines TRBV30 with TRBJ2-5, with 9 bases lining up with TRBD1. This CDR3 has 13 amino acids. The germline V gene has CDR1 GTSNPN and CDR2 SVGIG (reference sequence). The junction had 5 bases not matched to a gene; V was cut back by 5 bases and J by 4 bases. DNA for the CDR3: TGTGCCTGGGGACAGGGGAAAGGAGAGACCCAGTACTTC. Its protein product is CAWGQGKGETQYF.

This chain connects TRBV5-6 to TRBJ1-1; D gene ambiguous. This CDR3 contains 15 residues. CDR1 is SGHDT and CDR2 is YYEEEE in the germline V gene. Deletions cut 0 bases from V and 0 bases from J, with 9 bases between. The CDR3 protein is CASSLGGGVNTEAFF. The CDR3 DNA sequence: TGTGCCAGCAGCTTGGGGGGAGGAGTGAACACTGAAGCTTTCTTT.